The T cell receptor beta chain described here comes from a study of Ad26.COV2.S vaccination and SARS-CoV-2 variants. Overall study context: Intramuscular Ad26.COV2.S doses were given once or twice, 56 days apart.

This CDR3 comprises 15 residues. Germline lookup yields CDR1 SGHRS and CDR2 YFSETQ. V was shortened by 3 bases and J by 0 bases, with 10 bases between the two germline ends. The study, taken as a whole, reports: Vaccinees showed greater spike-specific TCR breadth than placebo recipients.

Treatment noted: about 20 received Ad26.COV2.S at low or high dose, single or two shots; several received placebo; per-sample allocation not given. Day 63 after the first injection of vaccine or placebo was the sampling time. The individual, an adult aged 18-55 years, was a donor in Boston. About this clone: Its target is not known.

The assay was immunoSEQ multiplex PCR, and TCRdb's table has in-frame clones only and misses some. Among about 420,000 clones listed, approximately 88% were seen once. This chain joins TRBV5-1 and TRBJ1-3; a possible D gene is TRBD1 (5 bases). This sample comprised peripheral blood, obtained in a trial of Ad26.COV2.S vaccine versus placebo. The TCR originated in a person aged 18-65 years who received the Ad26.COV2.S COVID-19 vaccine or a placebo. CDR3 nucleotide sequence: TGCGCCAGCAGCTGGGACGGGATCTCTGGAAACACCATATATTTT. Protein sequence: CASSWDGISGNTIYF.